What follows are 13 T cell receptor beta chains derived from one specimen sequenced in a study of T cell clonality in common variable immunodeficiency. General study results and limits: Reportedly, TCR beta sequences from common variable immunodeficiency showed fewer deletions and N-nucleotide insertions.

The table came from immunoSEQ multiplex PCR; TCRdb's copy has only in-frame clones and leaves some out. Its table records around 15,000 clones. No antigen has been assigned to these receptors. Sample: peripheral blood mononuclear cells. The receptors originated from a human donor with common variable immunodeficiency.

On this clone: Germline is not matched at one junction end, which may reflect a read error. This chain's CDR3 is CASRERAGGSTHTQYF. The sequenced part of the CDR3 DNA is TGTGCCAGCAGAGAGAGAGCGGGGGGAAGCACACATACG. The rearrangement joins TRBV6-4 to TRBJ2-3; 9 nucleotides line up with TRBD2. Sequencing ends 3 residues short of the CDR3 end; the germline J gene provides the rest. CDR1 is MRHNA and CDR2 is SNTAGT in the germline V gene. CDR3 length: 16 amino acids.

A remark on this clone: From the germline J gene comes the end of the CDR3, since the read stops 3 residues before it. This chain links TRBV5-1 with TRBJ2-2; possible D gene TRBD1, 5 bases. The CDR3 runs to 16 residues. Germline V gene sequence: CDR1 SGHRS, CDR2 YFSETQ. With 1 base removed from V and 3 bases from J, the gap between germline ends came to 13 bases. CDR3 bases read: TGCGCCAGCAGCTTGCAGGGTGGGATGCACACCGGGGAG. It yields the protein CASSLQGGMHTGE. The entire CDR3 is CASSLQGGMHTGELFF.

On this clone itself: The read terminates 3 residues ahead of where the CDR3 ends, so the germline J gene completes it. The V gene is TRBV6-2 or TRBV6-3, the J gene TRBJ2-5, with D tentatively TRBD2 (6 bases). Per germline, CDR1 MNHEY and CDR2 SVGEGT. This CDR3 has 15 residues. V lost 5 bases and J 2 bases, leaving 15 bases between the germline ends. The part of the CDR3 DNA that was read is TGTGCCAGCAGTGTAACCGGGACTGCACAAGAGACC. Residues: CASSVTGTAQET. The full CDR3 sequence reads CASSVTGTAQETQYF.

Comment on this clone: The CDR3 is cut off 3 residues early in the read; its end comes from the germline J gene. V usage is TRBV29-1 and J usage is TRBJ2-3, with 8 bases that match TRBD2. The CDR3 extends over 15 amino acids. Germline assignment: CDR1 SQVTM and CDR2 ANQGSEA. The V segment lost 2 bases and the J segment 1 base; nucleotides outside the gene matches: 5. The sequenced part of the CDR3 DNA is TGCAGCGTTGAAACGCGGGAGGAGGGCACAGATACG. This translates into CSVETREEGTDT. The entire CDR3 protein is CSVETREEGTDTQYF.

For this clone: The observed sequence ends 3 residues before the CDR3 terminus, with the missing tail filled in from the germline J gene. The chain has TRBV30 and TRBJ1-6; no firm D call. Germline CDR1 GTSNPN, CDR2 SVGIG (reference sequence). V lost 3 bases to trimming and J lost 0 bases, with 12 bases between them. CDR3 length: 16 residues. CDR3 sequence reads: CAWREQESSYNSPLHF. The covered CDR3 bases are TGTGCCTGGAGGGAGCAGGAGAGCTCCTATAATTCACCC.

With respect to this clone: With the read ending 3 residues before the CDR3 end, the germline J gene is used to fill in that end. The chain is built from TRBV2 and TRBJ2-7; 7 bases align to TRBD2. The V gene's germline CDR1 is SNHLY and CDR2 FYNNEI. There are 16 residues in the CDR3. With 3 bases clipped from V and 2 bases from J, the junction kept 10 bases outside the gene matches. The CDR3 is CASSDDGGTKPYEQYF. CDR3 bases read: TGTGCCAGCAGTGATGACGGGGGGACCAAGCCCTACGAG. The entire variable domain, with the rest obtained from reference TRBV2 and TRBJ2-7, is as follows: EPEVTQTPSHQVTQMGQEVILRCVPISNHLYFYWYRQILGQKVEFLVSFYNNEISEKSEIFDDQFSVERPDGSNFTLKIRSTKLEDSAMYFCASSDDGGTKPYEQYFGPGTRLTVT.

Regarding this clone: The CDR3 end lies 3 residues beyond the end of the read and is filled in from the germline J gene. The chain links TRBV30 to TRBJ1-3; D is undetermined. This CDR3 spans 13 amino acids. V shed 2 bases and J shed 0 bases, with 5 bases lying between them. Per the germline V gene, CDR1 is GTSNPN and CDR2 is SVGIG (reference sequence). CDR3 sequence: CAWSQDSGNTIYF. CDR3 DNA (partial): TGTGCCTGGAGTCAGGACTCTGGAAACACC.

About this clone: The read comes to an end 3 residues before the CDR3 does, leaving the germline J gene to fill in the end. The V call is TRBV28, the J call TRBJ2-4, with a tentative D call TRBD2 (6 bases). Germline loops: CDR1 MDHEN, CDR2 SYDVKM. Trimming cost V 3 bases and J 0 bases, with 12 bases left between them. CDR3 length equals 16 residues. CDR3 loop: CASSFDGGLAKNIQYF. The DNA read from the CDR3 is TGTGCCAGCAGTTTCGACGGAGGGTTAGCCAAAAACATT.

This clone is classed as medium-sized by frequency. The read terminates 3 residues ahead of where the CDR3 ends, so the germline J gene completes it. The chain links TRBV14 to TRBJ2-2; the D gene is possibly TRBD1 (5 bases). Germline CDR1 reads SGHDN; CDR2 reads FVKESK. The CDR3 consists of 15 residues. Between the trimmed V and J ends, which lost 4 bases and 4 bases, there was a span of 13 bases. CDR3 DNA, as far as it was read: TGTGCCAGCAGCCCTCAGGGTAAAGGCACCGGGGAG. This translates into CASSPQGKGTGE. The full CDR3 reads CASSPQGKGTGELFF.

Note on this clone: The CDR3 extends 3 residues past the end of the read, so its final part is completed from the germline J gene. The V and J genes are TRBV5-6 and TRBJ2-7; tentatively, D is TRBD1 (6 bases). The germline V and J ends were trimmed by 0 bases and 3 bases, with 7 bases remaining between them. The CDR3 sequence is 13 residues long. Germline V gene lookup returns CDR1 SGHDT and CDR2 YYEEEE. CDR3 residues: CASSLEQGYEQYF. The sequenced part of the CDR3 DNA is TGTGCCAGCAGCTTGGAACAGGGCTACGAG.

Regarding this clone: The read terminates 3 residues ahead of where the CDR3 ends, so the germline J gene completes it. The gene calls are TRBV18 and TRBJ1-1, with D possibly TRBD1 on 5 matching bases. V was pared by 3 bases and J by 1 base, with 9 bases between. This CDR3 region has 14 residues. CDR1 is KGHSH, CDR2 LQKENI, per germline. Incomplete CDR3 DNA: TGTGCCAGCTCACCCCAAAGGGGGAACACTGAA. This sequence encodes CASSPQRGNTE. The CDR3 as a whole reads CASSPQRGNTEAFF.

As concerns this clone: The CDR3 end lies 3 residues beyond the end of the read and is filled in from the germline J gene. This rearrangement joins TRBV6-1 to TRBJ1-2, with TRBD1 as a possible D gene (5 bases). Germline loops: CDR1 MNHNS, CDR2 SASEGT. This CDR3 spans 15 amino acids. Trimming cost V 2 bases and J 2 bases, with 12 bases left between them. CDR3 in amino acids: CASSESRRGNYGYTF. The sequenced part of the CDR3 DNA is TGTGCCAGCAGTGAATCTAGACGGGGGAACTATGGC.

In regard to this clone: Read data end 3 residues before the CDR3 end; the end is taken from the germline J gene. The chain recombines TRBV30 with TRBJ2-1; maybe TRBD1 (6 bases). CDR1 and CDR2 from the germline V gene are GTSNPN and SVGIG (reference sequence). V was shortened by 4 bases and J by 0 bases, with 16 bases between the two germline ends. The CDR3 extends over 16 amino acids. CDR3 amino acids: CAWNRVGGSSYNEQFF. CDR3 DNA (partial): TGTGCCTGGAACAGGGTCGGCGGAAGCTCCTACAATGAG.